This T cell receptor beta chain is from a study of T cells in localized non-small cell lung cancer. Study-level points and caveats: Higher adjacent-lung clonality was associated with shorter survival. Appearances in adjacent lung were noted for a median approximately 50 of the top 100 tumor clones.

With respect to this clone: The antigen is not known.

The CDR3 spans 15 residues. The ends were cut back, 1 base at V and 7 bases at J, with 14 bases in the middle. Germline CDR1 LGHNA, CDR2 YNFKEQ. Sequenced by immunoSEQ multiplex PCR; TCRdb stores in-frame clones only, minus some. The sample holds over 20,000 clones; about 93% are singletons and the top ten take roughly 2.7%. The sample here was peripheral blood, taken before any cancer treatment. This chain uses TRBV4-2 with TRBJ1-5, with TRBD1 as a possible D gene (6 bases). This sequence was found in a woman aged 40-69 years with stage I lung adenocarcinoma. The CDR3 reads CASSQATGGGQPQHF. The CDR3, as DNA: TGTGCCAGCAGCCAAGCCACGGGAGGGGGGCAGCCCCAGCATTTT.